The 16 T cell receptor beta chains reported below all come from one sample, sequenced in a study of T cell responses to AZD1222 COVID-19 vaccine. Sequencing was performed with immunoSEQ multiplex PCR; in TCRdb, only in-frame clones are kept and a portion is missing. Found here are about 97,000 clones, 84% of them singletons; the top ten hold over 15%. The sample was peripheral blood, taken on day 0 of AZD1222 vaccination. These receptors came from an adult in good health.

This chain joins TRBV29-1 and TRBJ1-5; D possibly corresponds to TRBD1 (6 bases). The CDR3 sequence is 14 residues long. Germline V gene sequence: CDR1 SQVTM, CDR2 ANQGSEA. V was cut by 4 bases and J by 4 bases, with 14 bases left in between. The CDR3 sequence: CSVGETGVNQPQHF. The CDR3 DNA follows: TGCAGCGTTGGCGAGACAGGAGTTAATCAGCCCCAGCATTTT.

The chain is built from TRBV12-3 or TRBV12-4 and TRBJ1-1, with D hard to call. Trimming shortened V by 2 bases and J by 9 bases, and 13 bases separated the two germline ends. The CDR3 extends over 13 amino acids. The CDR3 DNA follows: TGTGCCAGCAGTTTATCCCCATCTCCTCAAGCTTTCTTT. This sequence encodes CASSLSPSPQAFF.

The chain couples TRBV7-9 to TRBJ1-5, with 8 bases aligning to TRBD1. This CDR3 has 14 amino acids. CDR1 SEHNR and CDR2 FQNEAQ come from the germline V gene (reference sequence). V shed 5 bases and J 4 bases; nucleotides not matched to a gene: 4. As DNA, the CDR3 is TGTGCCAGCAGCCCCGGGACAGGTAATCAGCCCCAGCATTTT. It specifies CASSPGTGNQPQHF.

This chain connects TRBV4-2 to TRBJ2-7; TRBD1 might be the D (6 bases). Trimming stripped 1 base from V and 9 bases from J, with 16 bases between. The germline V gene has CDR1 LGHNA and CDR2 YNFKEQ. The CDR3 totals 14 residues. The DNA for the CDR3 is TGTGCCAGCAGCCAAGGGGGGCAAGGAAAAGGGCAGTACTTC. This codes for CASSQGGQGKGQYF.

This chain connects TRBV9 to TRBJ1-2; 7 bases are shared with TRBD1. CDR1 and CDR2 (germline): SGDLS, YYNGEE. After removal of 0 bases from V and 7 bases from J, the junction contained 3 bases not matched to a gene. CDR3 length: 13 residues. The CDR3 coding sequence is TGTGCCAGCAGCGTAGGACAGGGAGGTGGCTACACCTTC. Translated, it gives CASSVGQGGGYTF.

This sequence joins TRBV12-3 or TRBV12-4 and TRBJ1-1; D gene unclear. The CDR3 has 12 amino acids. V lost 3 bases, J lost 10 bases, and 12 bases lay in between. The CDR3 sequence is CASSFNREGAFF. Here the CDR3 DNA reads TGTGCCAGCAGTTTCAATAGGGAGGGAGCTTTCTTT.

This chain uses TRBV12-3 or TRBV12-4 with TRBJ2-7; D perhaps matches TRBD2 (5 bases). Trimming removed 6 bases at V and 6 bases at J, with 15 bases between. This CDR3 has 13 residues. Here the CDR3 reads CASRLTRSGEQYF. CDR3 DNA sequence: TGTGCCAGCAGGCTTACTAGATCGGGCGAGCAGTACTTC.

This clone was recorded once. V gene TRBV12-3 or TRBV12-4 combines with J gene TRBJ1-1, with a tentative D call TRBD1 (6 bases). The V end was cut by 6 bases, the J end by 5 bases, with 13 bases between. The CDR3 is 13 residues long. The CDR3 is CASRHRVDTEAFF. The CDR3 DNA follows: TGTGCCAGCAGACACAGGGTAGATACTGAAGCTTTCTTT.

The J gene is TRBJ1-5, the V gene TRBV6-5; D is uncertain. Per the germline V gene, CDR1 is MNHEY and CDR2 is SVGAGI. Trimming shortened V by 6 bases and J by 11 bases, and 17 bases separated the two germline ends. The CDR3 has 13 residues. CDR3 amino acids: CASRPPPRGSQHF. CDR3 in DNA: TGTGCCAGCAGACCTCCGCCGCGGGGTTCCCAGCATTTT.

The V call is TRBV5-6, the J call TRBJ1-4, with D possibly matching TRBD1 (6 bases). With 3 bases removed from V and 5 bases from J, the gap between germline ends came to 14 bases. The CDR3 has 15 residues. CDR1 SGHDT and CDR2 YYEEEE come from the germline V gene. DNA of the CDR3: TGTGCCAGCAGCTGGGGGCGTAGGGGAAATGAAAAACTGTTTTTT. This codes for CASSWGRRGNEKLFF.

The chain combines TRBV3-1 (or the pseudogene TRBV3-2) with TRBJ2-3; no clear D gene. Germline loops: CDR1 LGHDT, CDR2 YNNKEL (reference sequence). V was cut by 7 bases and J by 6 bases, with 8 bases left in between. This CDR3 is built from 11 residues. DNA for the CDR3: TGTGCCAGCACCTACTCGGATACGCAGTATTTT. Translated: CASTYSDTQYF.

In DNA form, the CDR3 reads TGTGCCAGCTCACCCTCATTACCGGGGAACACTGAAGCTTTCTTT. Amino acids: CASSPSLPGNTEAFF. V and J are TRBV18 and TRBJ1-1; D is uncertain. Trimming removed 3 bases from V and 1 base from J, with 12 bases in between. The CDR3 totals 15 residues. CDR1 and CDR2 from the germline V gene are KGHSH and LQKENI. Full variable domain (remainder filled in from reference TRBV18 and TRBJ1-1): NAGVMQNPRHLVRRRGQEARLRCSPMKGHSHVYWYRQLPEEGLKFMVYLQKENIIDESGMPKERFSAEFPKEGPSILRIQQVVRGDSAAYFCASSPSLPGNTEAFFGQGTRLTVV.

The V and J genes are TRBV7-9 and TRBJ2-2; D is perhaps TRBD1 or TRBD2 (6 bases each). Trimming cost V 6 bases and J 1 base, with 15 bases left between them. Germline V lookup: CDR1 SEHNR, CDR2 FQNEAQ (reference sequence). This CDR3 is built from 16 residues. This chain's CDR3 is CASRGGGPGNTGELFF. DNA for the CDR3: TGTGCCAGCAGAGGGGGAGGACCAGGGAACACCGGGGAGCTGTTTTTT.

V and J are TRBV28 and TRBJ2-7, with a possible D match to TRBD2 (5 bases). CDR3 length equals 15 residues. Germline V lookup: CDR1 MDHEN, CDR2 SYDVKM. Trimming removed 2 bases from V and 3 bases from J, with 14 bases in between. The CDR3 nucleotides read TGTGCCAGCAGTTTAGAGGGTTTGGCGAACTACGAGCAGTACTTC. Its protein product is CASSLEGLANYEQYF.

CDR3 sequence reads: CASTSSGGNTIYF. The CDR3 coding sequence is TGTGCCAGTACCTCGAGCGGTGGAAACACCATATATTTT. The chain uses TRBV19 and TRBJ1-3, with unresolved D. The CDR3 extends over 13 amino acids. V was clipped by 7 bases and J by 3 bases, with 10 bases between them. The V gene's germline CDR1 is LNHDA and CDR2 SQIVND (reference sequence).

The chain combines TRBV9 with TRBJ2-7; 8 bases align to TRBD2. Looked up from germline, CDR1 is SGDLS and CDR2 is YYNGEE. J gave up 0 bases and V 3 bases, and 2 bases lay outside the gene matches. This CDR3 spans 14 amino acids. Here the CDR3 reads CASSGTSGSYEQYF. The CDR3 DNA follows: TGTGCCAGCAGCGGAACTAGCGGCTCCTACGAGCAGTACTTC.